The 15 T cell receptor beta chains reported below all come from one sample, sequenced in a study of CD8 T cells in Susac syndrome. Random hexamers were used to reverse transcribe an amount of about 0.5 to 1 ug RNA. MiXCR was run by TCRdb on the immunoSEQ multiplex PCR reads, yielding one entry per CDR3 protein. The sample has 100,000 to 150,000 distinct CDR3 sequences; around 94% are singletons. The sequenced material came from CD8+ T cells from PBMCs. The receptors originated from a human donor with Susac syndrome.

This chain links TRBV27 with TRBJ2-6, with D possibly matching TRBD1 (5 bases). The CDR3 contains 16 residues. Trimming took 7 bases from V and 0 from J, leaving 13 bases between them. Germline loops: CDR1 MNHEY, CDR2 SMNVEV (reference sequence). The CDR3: CASTALGPSGANVLTF. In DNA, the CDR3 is TGTGCCAGCACCGCGTTGGGGCCCTCTGGGGCCAACGTCCTGACTTTC.

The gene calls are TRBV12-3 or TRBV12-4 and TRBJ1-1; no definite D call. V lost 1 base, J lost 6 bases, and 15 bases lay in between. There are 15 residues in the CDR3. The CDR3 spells CASSLDYSMSSEAFF. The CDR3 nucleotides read TGTGCCAGCAGTTTAGATTATTCGATGTCTTCTGAAGCTTTCTTT.

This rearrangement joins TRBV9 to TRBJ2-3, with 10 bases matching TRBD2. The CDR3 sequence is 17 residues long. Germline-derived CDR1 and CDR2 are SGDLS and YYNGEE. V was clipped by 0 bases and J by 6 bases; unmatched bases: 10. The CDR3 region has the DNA TGTGCCAGCAGCGTAGCTGAGTGGCTAGCGGGAGACGATACGCAGTATTTT. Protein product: CASSVAEWLAGDDTQYF.

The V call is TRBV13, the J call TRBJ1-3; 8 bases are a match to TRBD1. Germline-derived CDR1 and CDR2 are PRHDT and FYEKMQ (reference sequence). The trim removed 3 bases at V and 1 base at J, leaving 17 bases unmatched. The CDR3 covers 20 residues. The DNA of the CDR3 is TGTGCCAGCAGCTTTCTCCCGTGGACAGGGAGAACCCCTTCTGGAAACACCATATATTTT. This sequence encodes CASSFLPWTGRTPSGNTIYF.

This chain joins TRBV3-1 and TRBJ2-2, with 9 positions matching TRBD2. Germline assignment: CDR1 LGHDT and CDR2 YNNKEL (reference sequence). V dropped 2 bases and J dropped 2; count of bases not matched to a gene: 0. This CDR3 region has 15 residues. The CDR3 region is CASSQLAGNTGELFF. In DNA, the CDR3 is TGTGCCAGCAGCCAACTAGCGGGAAACACCGGGGAGCTGTTTTTT.

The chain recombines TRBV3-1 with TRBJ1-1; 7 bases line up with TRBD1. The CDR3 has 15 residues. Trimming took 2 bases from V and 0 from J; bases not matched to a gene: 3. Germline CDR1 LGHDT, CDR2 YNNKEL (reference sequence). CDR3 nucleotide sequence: TGTGCCAGCAGCCAATTACAGGGGATGAACACTGAAGCTTTCTTT. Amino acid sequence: CASSQLQGMNTEAFF.

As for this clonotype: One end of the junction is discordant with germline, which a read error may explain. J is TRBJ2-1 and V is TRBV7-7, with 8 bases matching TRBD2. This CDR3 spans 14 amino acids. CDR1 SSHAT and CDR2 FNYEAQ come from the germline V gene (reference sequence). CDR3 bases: TGTGCTAGCAGCTCCATCATGGGACTAGATGAGCAGTTCTTC. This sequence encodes CASSSIMGLDEQFF.

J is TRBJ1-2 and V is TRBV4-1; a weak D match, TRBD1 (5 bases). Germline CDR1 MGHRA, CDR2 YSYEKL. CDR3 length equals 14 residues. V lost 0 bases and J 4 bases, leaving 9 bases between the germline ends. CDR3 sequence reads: CASSQEAGPYGYTF. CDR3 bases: TGCGCCAGCAGCCAAGAAGCAGGGCCCTATGGCTACACCTTC.

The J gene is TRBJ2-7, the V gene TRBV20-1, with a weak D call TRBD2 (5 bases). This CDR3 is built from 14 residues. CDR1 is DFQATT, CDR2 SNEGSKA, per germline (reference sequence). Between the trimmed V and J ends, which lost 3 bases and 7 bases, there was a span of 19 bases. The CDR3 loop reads CSASFVGEPNEQYF. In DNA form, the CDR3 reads TGCAGTGCTAGCTTTGTTGGGGAGCCAAATGAGCAGTACTTC.

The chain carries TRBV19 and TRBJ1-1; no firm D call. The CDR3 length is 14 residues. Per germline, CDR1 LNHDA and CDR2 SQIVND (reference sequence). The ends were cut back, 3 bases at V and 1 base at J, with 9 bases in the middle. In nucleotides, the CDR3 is TGTGCCAGTAGTATCGGGGTTTCGAACACTGAAGCTTTCTTT. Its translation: CASSIGVSNTEAFF.

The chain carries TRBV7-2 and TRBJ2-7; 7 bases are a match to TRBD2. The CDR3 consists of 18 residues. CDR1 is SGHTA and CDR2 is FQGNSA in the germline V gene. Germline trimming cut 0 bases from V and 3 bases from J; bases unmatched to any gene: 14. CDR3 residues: CASSLATRGAGEHYEQYF. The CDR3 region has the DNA TGTGCCAGCAGCTTAGCAACTAGAGGGGCGGGAGAGCACTACGAGCAGTACTTC.

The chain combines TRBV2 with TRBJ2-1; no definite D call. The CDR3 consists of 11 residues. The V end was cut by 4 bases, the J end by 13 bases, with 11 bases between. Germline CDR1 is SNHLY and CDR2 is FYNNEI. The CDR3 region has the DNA TGTGCCAGCAGTGCGGCGCTAATTCAGTTCTTC. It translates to CASSAALIQFF.

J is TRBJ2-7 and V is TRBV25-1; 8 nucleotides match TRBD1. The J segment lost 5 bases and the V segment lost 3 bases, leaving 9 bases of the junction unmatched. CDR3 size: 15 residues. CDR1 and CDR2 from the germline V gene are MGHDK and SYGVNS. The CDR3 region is CASSDYQGAGHEQYF. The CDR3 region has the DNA TGTGCCAGCAGTGATTATCAGGGGGCTGGCCACGAGCAGTACTTC.

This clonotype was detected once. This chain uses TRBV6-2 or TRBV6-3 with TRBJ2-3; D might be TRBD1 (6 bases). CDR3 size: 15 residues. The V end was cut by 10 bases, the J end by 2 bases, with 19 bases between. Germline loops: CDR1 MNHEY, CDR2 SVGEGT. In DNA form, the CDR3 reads TGTGCCACTTCAAAGACAGGTTCGGCCACAGATACGCAGTATTTT. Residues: CATSKTGSATDTQYF.

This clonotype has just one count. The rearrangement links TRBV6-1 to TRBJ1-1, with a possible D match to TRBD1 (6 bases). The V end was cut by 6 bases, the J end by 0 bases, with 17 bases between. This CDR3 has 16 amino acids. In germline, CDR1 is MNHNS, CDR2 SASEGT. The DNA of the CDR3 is TGTGCCAGCAGCCTTACGCCCGGGGGCCTGAACACTGAAGCTTTCTTT. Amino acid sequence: CASSLTPGGLNTEAFF.